This T cell receptor (beta chain) stems from a study of cytomegalovirus exposure and HLA in healthy donors. Germline CDR1 SNHLY, CDR2 FYNNEI. V was shortened by 7 bases and J by 2 bases, with 17 bases between the two germline ends. The CDR3 consists of 15 residues. This PCR relied on a set of 60 Vbeta primers and 13 Jbeta primers. Clones were sequenced by immunoSEQ multiplex PCR, and TCRdb holds only the in-frame ones, with some missing. Found here are around 180,000 clones, over 60% of them singletons; the top ten hold about 1.6%. The chain uses TRBV2 and TRBJ2-5; possibly TRBD1 for D (6 bases). The receptor's source is a girl aged 5 to 17 in good health and CMV-seronegative. Sequenced: PBMCs. CDR3 residues: CASTLEATGQETQYF. CDR3 coding DNA: TGTGCCAGCACTCTAGAGGCGACAGGACAAGAGACCCAGTACTTC. Together with reference TRBV2 and TRBJ2-5, the CDR3 gives the full variable domain: EPEVTQTPSHQVTQMGQEVILRCVPISNHLYFYWYRQILGQKVEFLVSFYNNEISEKSEIFDDQFSVERPDGSNFTLKIRSTKLEDSAMYFCASTLEATGQETQYFGPGTRLLVL.